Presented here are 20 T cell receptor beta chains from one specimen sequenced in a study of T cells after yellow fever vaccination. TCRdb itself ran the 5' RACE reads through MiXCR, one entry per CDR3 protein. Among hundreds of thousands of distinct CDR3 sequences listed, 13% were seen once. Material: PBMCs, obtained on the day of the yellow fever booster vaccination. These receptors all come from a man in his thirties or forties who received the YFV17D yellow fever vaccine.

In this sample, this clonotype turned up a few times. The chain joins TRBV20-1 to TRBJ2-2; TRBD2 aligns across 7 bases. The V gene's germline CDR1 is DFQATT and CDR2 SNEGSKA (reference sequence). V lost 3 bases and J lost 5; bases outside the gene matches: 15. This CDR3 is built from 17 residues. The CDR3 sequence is CSASLGGKRGRTGELFF. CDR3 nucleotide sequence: TGCAGTGCTAGCCTAGGTGGAAAGCGGGGACGGACCGGGGAGCTGTTTTTT.

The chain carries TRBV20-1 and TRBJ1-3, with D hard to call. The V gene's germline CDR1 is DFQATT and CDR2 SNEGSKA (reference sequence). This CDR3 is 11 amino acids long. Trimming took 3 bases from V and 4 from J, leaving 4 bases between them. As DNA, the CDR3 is TGCAGTGCTAGTGGGGGAAACACCATATATTTT. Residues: CSASGGNTIYF.

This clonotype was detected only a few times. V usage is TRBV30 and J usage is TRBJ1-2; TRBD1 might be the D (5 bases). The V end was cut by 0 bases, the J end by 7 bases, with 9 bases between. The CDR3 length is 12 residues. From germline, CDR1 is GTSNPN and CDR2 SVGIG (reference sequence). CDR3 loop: CAWSVQAGGYTF. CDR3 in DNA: TGTGCCTGGAGTGTACAGGCTGGTGGCTACACCTTC.

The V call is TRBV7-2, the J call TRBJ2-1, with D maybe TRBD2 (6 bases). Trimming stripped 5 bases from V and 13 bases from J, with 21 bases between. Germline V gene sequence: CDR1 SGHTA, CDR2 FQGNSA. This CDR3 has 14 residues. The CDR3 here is CASSKPGLPRDQFF. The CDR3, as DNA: TGTGCCAGCAGCAAGCCGGGCCTCCCGCGGGATCAGTTCTTC.

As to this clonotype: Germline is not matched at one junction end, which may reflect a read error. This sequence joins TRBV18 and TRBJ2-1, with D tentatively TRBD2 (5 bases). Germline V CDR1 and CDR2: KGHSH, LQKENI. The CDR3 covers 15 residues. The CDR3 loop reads CASFPSAVPYNKQFF. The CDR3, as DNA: TGTGCCAGCTTCCCTTCAGCGGTTCCCTACAATAAGCAGTTCTTC.

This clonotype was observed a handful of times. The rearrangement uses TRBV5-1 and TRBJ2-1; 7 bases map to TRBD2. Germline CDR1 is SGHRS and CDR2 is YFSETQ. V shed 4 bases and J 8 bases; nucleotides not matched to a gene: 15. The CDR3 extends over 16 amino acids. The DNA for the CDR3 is TGCGCCAGCAGCGGGACGGGCGCGGGAGTGATAGATGAGCAGTTCTTC. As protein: CASSGTGAGVIDEQFF.

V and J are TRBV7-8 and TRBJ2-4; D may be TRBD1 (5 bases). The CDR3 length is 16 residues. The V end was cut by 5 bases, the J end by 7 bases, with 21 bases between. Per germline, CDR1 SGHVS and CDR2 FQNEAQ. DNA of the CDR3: TGTGCCAGCAGCCCTAATCAGGGTCGGAGTCTGAACATTCAGTACTTC. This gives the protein CASSPNQGRSLNIQYF.

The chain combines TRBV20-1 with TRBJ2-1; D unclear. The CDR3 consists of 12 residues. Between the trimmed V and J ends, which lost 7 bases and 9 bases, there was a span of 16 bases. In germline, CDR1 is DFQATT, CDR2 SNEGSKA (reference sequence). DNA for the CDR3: TGCAGTGTCGTCTCGGGCTCGAGTGAGCAGTTCTTC. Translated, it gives CSVVSGSSEQFF.

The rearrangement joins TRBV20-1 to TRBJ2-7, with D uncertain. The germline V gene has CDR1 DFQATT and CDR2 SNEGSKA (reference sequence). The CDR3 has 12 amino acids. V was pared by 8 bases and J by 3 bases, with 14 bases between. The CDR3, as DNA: TGCAGTCCCACCACAGCGAGCTACGAGCAGTACTTC. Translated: CSPTTASYEQYF.

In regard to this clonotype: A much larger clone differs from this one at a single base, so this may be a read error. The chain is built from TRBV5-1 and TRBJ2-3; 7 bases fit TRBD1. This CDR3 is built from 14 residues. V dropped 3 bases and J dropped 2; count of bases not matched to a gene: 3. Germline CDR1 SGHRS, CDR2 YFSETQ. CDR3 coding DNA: TGCGCCAGCAGCTCCGGGACAGCCACAGATACGCAGTATTTT. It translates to CASSSGTATDTQYF.

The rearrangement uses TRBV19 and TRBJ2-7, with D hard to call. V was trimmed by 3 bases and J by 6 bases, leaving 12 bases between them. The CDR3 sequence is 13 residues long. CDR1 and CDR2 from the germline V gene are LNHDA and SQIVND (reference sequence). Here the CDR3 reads CASSMAKKLEQYF. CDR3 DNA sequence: TGTGCCAGTAGTATGGCCAAAAAACTCGAGCAGTACTTC.

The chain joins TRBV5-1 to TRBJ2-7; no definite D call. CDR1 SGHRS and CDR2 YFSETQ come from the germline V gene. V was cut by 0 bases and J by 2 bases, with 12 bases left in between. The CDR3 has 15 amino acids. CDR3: CASSLAFPPAYEQYF. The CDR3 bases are TGCGCCAGCAGCTTGGCTTTCCCCCCAGCCTACGAGCAGTACTTC.

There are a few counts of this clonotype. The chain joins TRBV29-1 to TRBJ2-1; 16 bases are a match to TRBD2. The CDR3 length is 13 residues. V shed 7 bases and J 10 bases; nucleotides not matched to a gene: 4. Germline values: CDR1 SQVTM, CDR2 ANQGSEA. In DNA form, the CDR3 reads TGCAGCGAGGGACTAGCGGGAGGGTCGGAGCAGTTCTTC. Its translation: CSEGLAGGSEQFF.

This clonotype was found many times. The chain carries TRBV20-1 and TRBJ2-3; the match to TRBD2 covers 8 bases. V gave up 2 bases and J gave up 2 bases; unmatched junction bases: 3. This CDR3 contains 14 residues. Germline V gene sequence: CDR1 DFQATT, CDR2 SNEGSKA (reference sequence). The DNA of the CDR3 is TGCAGTGCTAGACTAGCGGGCGTCACAGATACGCAGTATTTT. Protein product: CSARLAGVTDTQYF.

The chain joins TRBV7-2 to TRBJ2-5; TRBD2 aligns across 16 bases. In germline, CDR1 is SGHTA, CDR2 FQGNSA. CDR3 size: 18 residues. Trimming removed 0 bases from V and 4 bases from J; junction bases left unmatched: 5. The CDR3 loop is CASSLAGTSGRGGETQYF. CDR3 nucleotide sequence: TGTGCCAGCAGCTTAGCCGGGACTAGCGGGAGGGGAGGAGAGACCCAGTACTTC.

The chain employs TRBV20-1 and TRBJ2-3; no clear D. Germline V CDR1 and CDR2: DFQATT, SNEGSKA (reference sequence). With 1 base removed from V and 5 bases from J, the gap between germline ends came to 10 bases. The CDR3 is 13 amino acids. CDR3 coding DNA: TGCAGTGCTAGAGGTCTTATTGGAGATACGCAGTATTTT. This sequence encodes CSARGLIGDTQYF.

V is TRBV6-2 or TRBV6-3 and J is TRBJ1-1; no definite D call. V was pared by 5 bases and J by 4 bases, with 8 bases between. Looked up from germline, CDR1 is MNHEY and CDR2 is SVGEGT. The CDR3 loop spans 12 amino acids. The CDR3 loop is CASSDYFTEAFF. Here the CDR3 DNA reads TGTGCCAGCAGTGACTACTTCACTGAAGCTTTCTTT.

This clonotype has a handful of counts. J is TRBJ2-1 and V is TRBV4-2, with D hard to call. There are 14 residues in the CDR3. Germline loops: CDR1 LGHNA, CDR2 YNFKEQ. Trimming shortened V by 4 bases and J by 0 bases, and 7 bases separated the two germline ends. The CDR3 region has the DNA TGTGCCAGCAGCCCAGCCCGCTCCTACAATGAGCAGTTCTTC. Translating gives CASSPARSYNEQFF.

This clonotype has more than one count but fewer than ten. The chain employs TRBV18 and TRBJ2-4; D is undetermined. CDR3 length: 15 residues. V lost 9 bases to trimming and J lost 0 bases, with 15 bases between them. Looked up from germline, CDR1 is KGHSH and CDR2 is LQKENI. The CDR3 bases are TGTGCCAGTATAGAGTCTCCTCTAGCCAAAAACATTCAGTACTTC. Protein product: CASIESPLAKNIQYF. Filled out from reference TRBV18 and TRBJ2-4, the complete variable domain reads NAGVMQNPRHLVRRRGQEARLRCSPMKGHSHVYWYRQLPEEGLKFMVYLQKENIIDESGMPKERFSAEFPKEGPSILRIQQVVRGDSAAYFCASIESPLAKNIQYFGAGTRLSVL.

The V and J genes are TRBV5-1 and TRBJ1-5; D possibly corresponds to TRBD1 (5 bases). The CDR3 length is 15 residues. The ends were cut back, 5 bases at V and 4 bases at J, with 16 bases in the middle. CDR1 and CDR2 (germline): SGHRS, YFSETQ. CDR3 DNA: TGCGCCAGCAGTTGGGGCTCGAGCGGGAATCAGCCCCAGCATTTT. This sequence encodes CASSWGSSGNQPQHF.